This T cell receptor (beta chain) was captured by sequencing in a study of blood T cell repertoires in COVID-19. Germline CDR1 reads SGDLS; CDR2 reads YYNGEE. This CDR3 has 12 residues. Trimming left V 0 bases short and J 4 bases short, with 4 bases between. Assay used: immunoSEQ multiplex PCR; TCRdb lists only in-frame clones, some missing. In the table there are 300,000 to 450,000 clones, 70% to 90% of which are singletons. Comment on this clone: This CDR3 is also generated by other DNA sequences in the sample.

The sequencing input was peripheral blood. The chain couples TRBV9 to TRBJ1-1; no firm D call. The source of this sequence is a woman between 55 and 75 years old with COVID-19, enrolled during active disease. In DNA, the CDR3 is TGTGCCAGCAGCGTAGTTAGCACTGAAGCTTTCTTT. It specifies CASSVVSTEAFF. Full variable domain (missing parts from reference TRBV9 and TRBJ1-1): DSGVTQTPKHLITATGQRVTLRCSPRSGDLSVYWYQQSLDQGLQFLIQYYNGEERAKGNILERFSAQQFPDLHSELNLSSLELGDSALYFCASSVVSTEAFFGQGTRLTVV.